The next 20 T cell receptor beta chains were all read from a single sample in a study of response to subunit inactivated influenza vaccine. One entry per CDR3 protein, called by TCRdb with MiXCR from the RT-PCR reads. The table includes about 540,000 distinct CDR3 sequences, around 15% detected once. This specimen consisted of PBMCs from blood, obtained approximately 13 days after vaccination. The receptors stem from a man aged 45-65 years who received an inactivated influenza vaccine.

The J gene is TRBJ1-1, the V gene TRBV5-4; 9 positions match TRBD1. Losses at the gene ends were 4 bases for V and 1 base for J; bases not matched to a gene: 11. The CDR3 loop spans 17 amino acids. CDR1 and CDR2 (germline): SGHNT, YYREEE (reference sequence). The CDR3 sequence: CASSGGQGLTRNTEAFF. The CDR3 DNA sequence: TGTGCCAGCAGCGGGGGACAGGGCCTCACACGGAACACTGAAGCTTTCTTT. Full variable domain (missing parts from reference TRBV5-4 and TRBJ1-1): ETGVTQSPTHLIKTRGQQVTLRCSSQSGHNTVSWYQQALGQGPQFIFQYYREEENGRGNFPPRFSGLQFPNYSSELNVNALELDDSALYLCASSGGQGLTRNTEAFFGQGTRLTVV.

The chain joins TRBV29-1 to TRBJ2-1, with 9 positions matching TRBD1. The CDR3 consists of 15 residues. CDR1 and CDR2 (germline): SQVTM, ANQGSEA. V lost 6 bases, J lost 5 bases, and 11 bases stayed unmatched. The CDR3 protein is CSVGRTGGRDNEQFF. In DNA, the CDR3 is TGCAGCGTCGGCCGAACAGGGGGCCGGGACAATGAGCAGTTCTTC.

This sequence joins TRBV14 and TRBJ2-1; D remains ambiguous. The V end was cut by 5 bases, the J end by 9 bases, with 11 bases between. The CDR3 has 12 amino acids. CDR1 is SGHDN, CDR2 FVKESK, per germline. CDR3 nucleotide sequence: TGTGCCAGCAGCACATTGAGGAGTGAGCAGTTCTTC. Translating gives CASSTLRSEQFF.

Of note for this clonotype: One base away lies a much larger clone, so this may be a sequencing read error. CDR3 sequence reads: CASSSHEQYF. The DNA for the CDR3 is TGTGCCAGCAGTTCCCACGAGCAGTACTTC. V and J are TRBV25-1 and TRBJ2-7; D remains unclear. The length of the CDR3 is 10 residues. Germline CDR1 MGHDK, CDR2 SYGVNS. V was trimmed by 5 bases and J by 5 bases, leaving 4 bases between them.

The V and J genes are TRBV28 and TRBJ2-5; 8 bases match TRBD1. The CDR3 runs 15 residues. Trimming at V came to 6 bases and at J to 4 bases, leaving 10 bases not matched to a gene. CDR1 and CDR2 (germline): MDHEN, SYDVKM. The CDR3 DNA is TGTGCCAGCAGCGAACGGACAGGGTCCGTAGAGACCCAGTACTTC. Amino acid sequence: CASSERTGSVETQYF.

In its sample, this clonotype was seen a few times. The genes are TRBV28 and TRBJ2-1; 7 nucleotides match TRBD1. V shed 1 base and J 7 bases; nucleotides not matched to a gene: 7. The germline CDR1 and CDR2 sequences are MDHEN and SYDVKM. This CDR3 comprises 15 residues. CDR3 residues: CASSLSTTGVNEQFF. CDR3 nucleotides: TGTGCCAGCAGTTTATCGACTACAGGGGTGAATGAGCAGTTCTTC.

The chain uses TRBV9 and TRBJ2-7; D is uncertain. This CDR3 is built from 14 residues. Trimming cost V 0 bases and J 3 bases, with 10 bases left between them. Germline V gene data show CDR1 as SGDLS and CDR2 as YYNGEE. Written as DNA, the CDR3 is TGTGCCAGCAGCGTAGGGCTCTCCGGCTACGAGCAGTACTTC. This codes for CASSVGLSGYEQYF.

This clonotype was counted many times. The chain is built from TRBV6-5 and TRBJ2-7, with D maybe TRBD2 (5 bases). Germline CDR1 reads MNHEY; CDR2 reads SVGAGI. Trimming cost V 0 bases and J 7 bases, with 10 bases left between them. This CDR3 has 13 amino acids. In DNA form, the CDR3 reads TGTGCCAGCAGTTACTCGTGGGTAGCGGAGCAGTACTTC. The encoded protein is CASSYSWVAEQYF.

This clonotype was detected only a few times. This rearrangement joins TRBV24-1 to TRBJ1-2, with D uncertain. Germline assignment: CDR1 KGHDR and CDR2 SFDVKD. The CDR3 is 16 residues long. The germline V and J ends were trimmed by 2 bases and 6 bases, with 18 bases remaining between them. CDR3 sequence reads: CATSDSNQRDWHGYTF. CDR3 coding DNA: TGTGCCACCAGTGATTCCAACCAAAGAGACTGGCATGGCTACACCTTC.

The rearrangement uses TRBV6-2 or TRBV6-3 and TRBJ1-2; D might be TRBD1 (5 bases). The germline gives CDR1 MNHEY, CDR2 SVGEGT. Trimming left V 5 bases short and J 5 bases short, with 15 bases between. CDR3 size: 14 residues. The CDR3 DNA sequence: TGTGCCAGCAGTGTTTCGACAGTGACTTATGGCTACACCTTC. Translation gives CASSVSTVTYGYTF.

This clonotype was seen a few times. The CDR3 reads CASSAGLARNSYEQYF. The CDR3 DNA is TGTGCCAGCAGCGCCGGACTAGCGAGAAACTCCTACGAGCAGTACTTC. V usage is TRBV7-6 and J usage is TRBJ2-7; 9 bases are shared with TRBD2. The V and J ends lost 5 bases and 0 bases, in that order; junction bases with no gene match: 8. The CDR3 covers 16 residues. Germline assignment: CDR1 SGHVS and CDR2 FNYEAQ. Supplemented by reference TRBV7-6 and TRBJ2-7, the full variable domain reads GAGVSQSPRYKVTKRGQDVALRCDPISGHVSLYWYRQALGQGPEFLTYFNYEAQQDKSGLPNDRFSAERPEGSISTLTIQRTEQRDSAMYRCASSAGLARNSYEQYFGPGTRLTVT.

The sample holds one count of this clonotype. The chain combines TRBV10-3 with TRBJ2-6; D gene ambiguous. The CDR3 is 18 amino acids. V was cut by 6 bases and J by 0 bases, with 18 bases left in between. Germline V gives CDR1 ENHRY, CDR2 SYGVKD. DNA of the CDR3: TGTGCCATCAGCGCCTTTGGTTTGGGTATCTCTGGGGCCAACGTCCTGACTTTC. Amino acids: CAISAFGLGISGANVLTF.

V gene TRBV12-3 or TRBV12-4 combines with J gene TRBJ2-7, with 8 bases lining up with TRBD2. This CDR3 has 14 amino acids. V lost 3 bases and J lost 5; bases outside the gene matches: 6. This CDR3 reads CASSFAGGQNEQYF. In DNA, the CDR3 is TGTGCCAGCAGTTTCGCGGGAGGACAGAACGAGCAGTACTTC.

This clonotype was observed many times. CDR3 region: CASKPGTSTDTQYF. The DNA for the CDR3 is TGCGCCAGCAAACCCGGGACTAGCACAGATACGCAGTATTTT. This chain links TRBV10-2 with TRBJ2-3, with TRBD2 as a possible D gene (6 bases). The CDR3 is made up of 14 amino acids. Germline V CDR1 and CDR2: WSHSY, SAAADI. V was clipped by 7 bases and J by 0 bases, with 11 bases between them.

This clonotype was counted once. The chain is built from TRBV27 and TRBJ1-6; 9 bases agree with TRBD1. Germline V CDR1 and CDR2: MNHEY, SMNVEV (reference sequence). V was pared by 6 bases and J by 10 bases, with 7 bases of the junction left unmatched. This CDR3 region has 14 residues. This chain's CDR3 is CASSFTGGLSPLHF. CDR3 in DNA: TGTGCCAGCAGCTTTACAGGGGGCTTATCACCCCTCCACTTT.

In DNA, the CDR3 is TGCGCCAGCAGCTTAAAAGGGACAACGAACACCGGGGAGCTGTTTTTT. Translating it yields CASSLKGTTNTGELFF. The rearrangement uses TRBV5-1 and TRBJ2-2; D is perhaps TRBD1 (6 bases). CDR3 size: 16 residues. Germline V gene sequence: CDR1 SGHRS, CDR2 YFSETQ. The V and J ends lost 2 bases and 0 bases respectively, with 11 bases between them. Variable domain in full (rest from reference TRBV5-1 and TRBJ2-2): KAGVTQTPRYLIKTRGQQVTLSCSPISGHRSVSWYQQTPGQGLQFLFEYFSETQRNKGNFPGRFSGRQFSNSRSEMNVSTLELGDSALYLCASSLKGTTNTGELFFGEGSRLTVL.

This chain uses TRBV15 with TRBJ1-2; the D gene is possibly TRBD1 (5 bases). This CDR3 has 15 amino acids. V was trimmed by 3 bases and J by 6 bases, leaving 17 bases between them. Germline V gives CDR1 LNHNV, CDR2 YYDKDF (reference sequence). CDR3 in amino acids: CATSRLIDSVNGYTF. The CDR3 region has the DNA TGTGCCACCAGCAGGTTGATCGACAGCGTTAATGGCTACACCTTC.

This clonotype was seen a few times. This chain joins TRBV11-2 and TRBJ1-6; 10 bases align to TRBD1. The CDR3 has 15 residues. V gave up 5 bases and J gave up 9 bases; unmatched junction bases: 7. CDR1 is SGHAT, CDR2 FQNNGV, per germline. CDR3 region: CASSLSTGGGSPLHF. CDR3 coding DNA: TGTGCCAGCAGCCTATCGACAGGGGGCGGTTCACCCCTCCACTTT.

The chain links TRBV7-2 to TRBJ1-1; 7 positions match TRBD1. CDR3 length: 14 residues. J was trimmed by 6 bases and V by 5 bases; bases with no gene match: 9. In germline, CDR1 is SGHTA, CDR2 FQGNSA. The CDR3 spells CASSADRAKAEAFF. The CDR3 DNA is TGTGCCAGCAGCGCCGACAGGGCTAAAGCTGAAGCTTTCTTT.

This chain joins TRBV29-1 and TRBJ2-6, with a weak D call TRBD2 (5 bases). In germline, CDR1 is SQVTM, CDR2 ANQGSEA. Trimming took 6 bases from V and 4 from J, leaving 10 bases between them. The length of the CDR3 is 13 residues. The CDR3 here is CSVGSWGANVLTF. The CDR3 bases are TGCAGCGTAGGGAGTTGGGGGGCCAACGTCCTGACTTTC.